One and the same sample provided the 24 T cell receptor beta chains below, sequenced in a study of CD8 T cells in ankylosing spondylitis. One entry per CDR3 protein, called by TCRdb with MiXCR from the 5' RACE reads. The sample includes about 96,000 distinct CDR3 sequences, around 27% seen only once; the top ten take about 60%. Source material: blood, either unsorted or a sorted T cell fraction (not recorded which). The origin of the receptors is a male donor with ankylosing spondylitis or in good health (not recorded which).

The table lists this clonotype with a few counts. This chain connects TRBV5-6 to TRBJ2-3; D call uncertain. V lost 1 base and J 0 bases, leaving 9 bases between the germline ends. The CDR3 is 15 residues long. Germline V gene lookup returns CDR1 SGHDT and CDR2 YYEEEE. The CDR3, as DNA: TGTGCCAGCAGCTTGTGGTACGGGAGCACAGATACGCAGTATTTT. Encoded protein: CASSLWYGSTDTQYF.

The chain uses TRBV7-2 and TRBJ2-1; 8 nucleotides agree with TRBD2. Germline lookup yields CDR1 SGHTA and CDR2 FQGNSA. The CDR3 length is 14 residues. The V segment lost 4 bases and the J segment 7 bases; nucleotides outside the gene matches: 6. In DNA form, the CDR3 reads TGTGCCAGCAGCTCCGGGACTAGGGGGAATGAGCAGTTCTTC. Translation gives CASSSGTRGNEQFF.

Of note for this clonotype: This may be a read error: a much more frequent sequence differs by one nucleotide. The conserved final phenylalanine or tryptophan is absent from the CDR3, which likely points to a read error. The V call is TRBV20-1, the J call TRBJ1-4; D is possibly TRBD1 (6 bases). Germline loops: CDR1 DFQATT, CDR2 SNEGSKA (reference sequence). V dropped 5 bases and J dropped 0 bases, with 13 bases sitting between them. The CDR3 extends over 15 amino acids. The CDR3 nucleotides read TGCAGTGCTGCCGACAGGATCGCAACTAATGAAAAACTGTTTCTT. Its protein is CSAADRIATNEKLFL.

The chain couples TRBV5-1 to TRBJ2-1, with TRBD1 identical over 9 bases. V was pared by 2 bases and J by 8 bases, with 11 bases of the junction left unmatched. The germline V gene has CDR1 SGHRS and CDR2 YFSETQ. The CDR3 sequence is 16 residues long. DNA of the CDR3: TGCGCCAGCAGCTTCGAAGTCGGGACAGGGTGGGATGAGCAGTTCTTC. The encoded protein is CASSFEVGTGWDEQFF.

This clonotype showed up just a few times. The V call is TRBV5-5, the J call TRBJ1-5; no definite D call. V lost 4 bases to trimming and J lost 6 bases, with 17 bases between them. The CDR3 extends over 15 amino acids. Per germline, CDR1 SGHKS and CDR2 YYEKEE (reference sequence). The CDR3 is CASSPNRELGQPQHF. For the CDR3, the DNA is TGTGCCAGCAGCCCCAACCGGGAGTTGGGTCAGCCCCAGCATTTT.

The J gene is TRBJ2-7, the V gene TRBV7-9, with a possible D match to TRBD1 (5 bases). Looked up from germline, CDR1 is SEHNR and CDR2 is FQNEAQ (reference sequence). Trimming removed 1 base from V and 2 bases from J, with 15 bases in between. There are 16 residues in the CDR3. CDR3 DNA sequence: TGTGCCAGCAGCTTAGGTTTGAAGGGGATTCCCTACGAGCAGTACTTC. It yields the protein CASSLGLKGIPYEQYF.

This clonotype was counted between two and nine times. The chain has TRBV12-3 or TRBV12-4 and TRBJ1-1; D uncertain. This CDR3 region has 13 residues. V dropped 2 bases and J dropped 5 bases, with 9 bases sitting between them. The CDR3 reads CASSLTDGTEAFF. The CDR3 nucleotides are TGTGCCAGCAGTTTAACCGACGGAACTGAAGCTTTCTTT.

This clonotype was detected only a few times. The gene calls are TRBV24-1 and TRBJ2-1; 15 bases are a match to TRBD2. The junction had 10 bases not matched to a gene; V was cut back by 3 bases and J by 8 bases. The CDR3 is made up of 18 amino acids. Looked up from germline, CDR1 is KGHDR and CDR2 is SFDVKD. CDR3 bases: TGTGCCACCAGTGATCGTGGACTAGCGGGGGGGCATCTAGATGAGCAGTTCTTC. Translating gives CATSDRGLAGGHLDEQFF.

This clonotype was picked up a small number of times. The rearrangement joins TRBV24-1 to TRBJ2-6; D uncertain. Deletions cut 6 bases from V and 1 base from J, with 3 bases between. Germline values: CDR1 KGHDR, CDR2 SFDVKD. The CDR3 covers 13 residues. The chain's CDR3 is CATSSSGANVLTF. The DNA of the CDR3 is TGTGCCACCAGTTCTTCTGGGGCCAACGTCCTGACTTTC.

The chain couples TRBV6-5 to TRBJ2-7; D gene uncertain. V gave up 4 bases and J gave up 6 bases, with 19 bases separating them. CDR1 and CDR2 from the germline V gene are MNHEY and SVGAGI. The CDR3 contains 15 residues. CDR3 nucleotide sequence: TGTGCCAGCAGTTCCTACCTCAGAGAACCCTTCGAGCAGTACTTC. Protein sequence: CASSSYLREPFEQYF.

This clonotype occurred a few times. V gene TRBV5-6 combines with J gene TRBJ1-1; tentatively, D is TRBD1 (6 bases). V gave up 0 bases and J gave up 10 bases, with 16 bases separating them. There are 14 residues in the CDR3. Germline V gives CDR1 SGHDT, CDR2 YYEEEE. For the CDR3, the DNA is TGTGCCAGCAGCTTGGCCTCTTTGGACAGCCGAGCTTTCTTT. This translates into CASSLASLDSRAFF.

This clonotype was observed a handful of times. In DNA form, the CDR3 reads TGTGCCTGCTCGCGGGCGTCCACCGGGGAGCTGTTTTTT. This gives the protein CACSRASTGELFF. The chain couples TRBV6-1 to TRBJ2-2; D might be TRBD2 (5 bases). Germline lookup yields CDR1 MNHNS and CDR2 SASEGT. V was clipped by 11 bases and J by 4 bases, with 14 bases between them. The CDR3 covers 13 residues.

Here the CDR3 reads CASKDGTVNTEAFF. The CDR3 DNA sequence: TGTGCCAGCAAAGATGGGACAGTGAACACTGAAGCTTTCTTT. This chain connects TRBV7-3 to TRBJ1-1; 7 nucleotides match TRBD1. CDR3 length equals 14 residues. V dropped 7 bases and J dropped 0; count of bases not matched to a gene: 5. From germline, CDR1 is SGHTA and CDR2 FQGTGA.

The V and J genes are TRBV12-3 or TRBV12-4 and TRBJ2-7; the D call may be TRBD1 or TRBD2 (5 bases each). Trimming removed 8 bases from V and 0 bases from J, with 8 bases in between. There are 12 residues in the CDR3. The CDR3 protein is CASGGYSYEQYF. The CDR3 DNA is TGTGCCAGCGGGGGTTACTCCTACGAGCAGTACTTC.

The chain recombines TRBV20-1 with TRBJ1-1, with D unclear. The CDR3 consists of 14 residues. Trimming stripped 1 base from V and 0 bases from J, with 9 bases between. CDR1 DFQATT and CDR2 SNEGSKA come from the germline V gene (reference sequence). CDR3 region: CSARVLTVNTEAFF. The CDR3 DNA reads TGCAGTGCTAGAGTGCTGACGGTGAACACTGAAGCTTTCTTT.

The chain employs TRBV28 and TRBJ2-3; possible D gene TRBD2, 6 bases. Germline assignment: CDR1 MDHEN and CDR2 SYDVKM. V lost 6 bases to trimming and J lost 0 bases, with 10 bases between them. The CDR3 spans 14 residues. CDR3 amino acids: CASRLAASTDTQYF. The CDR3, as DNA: TGTGCCAGCAGGTTAGCGGCTAGCACAGATACGCAGTATTTT.

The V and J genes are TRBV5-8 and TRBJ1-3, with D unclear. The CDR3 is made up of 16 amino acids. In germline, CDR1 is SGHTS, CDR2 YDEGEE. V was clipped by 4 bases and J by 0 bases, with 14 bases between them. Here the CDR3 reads CASSQQPGFSGNTIYF. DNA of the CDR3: TGTGCCAGCAGCCAGCAACCGGGATTCTCTGGAAACACCATATATTTT.

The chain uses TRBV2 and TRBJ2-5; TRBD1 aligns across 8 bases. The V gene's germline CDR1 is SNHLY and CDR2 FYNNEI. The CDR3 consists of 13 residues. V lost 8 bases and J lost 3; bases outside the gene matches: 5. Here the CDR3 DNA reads TGTGCCAGCCGCAGGGGGCGAGAAGAGACCCAGTACTTC. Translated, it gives CASRRGREETQYF. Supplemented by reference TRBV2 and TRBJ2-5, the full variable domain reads EPEVTQTPSHQVTQMGQEVILRCVPISNHLYFYWYRQILGQKVEFLVSFYNNEISEKSEIFDDQFSVERPDGSNFTLKIRSTKLEDSAMYFCASRRGREETQYFGPGTRLLVL.

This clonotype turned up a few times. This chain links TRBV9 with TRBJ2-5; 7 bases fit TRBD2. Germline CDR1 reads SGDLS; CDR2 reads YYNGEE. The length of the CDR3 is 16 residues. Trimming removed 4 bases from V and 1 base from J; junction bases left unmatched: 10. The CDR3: CASSPGLHDLQETQYF. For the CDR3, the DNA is TGTGCCAGCAGCCCGGGACTACACGACCTCCAAGAGACCCAGTACTTC.

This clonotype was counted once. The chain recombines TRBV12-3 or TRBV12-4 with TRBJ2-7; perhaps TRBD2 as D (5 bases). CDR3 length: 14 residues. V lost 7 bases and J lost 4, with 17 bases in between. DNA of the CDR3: TGTGCCAGCACGTCCGATCCGAGGGCTTACGAGCAGTACTTC. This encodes CASTSDPRAYEQYF.

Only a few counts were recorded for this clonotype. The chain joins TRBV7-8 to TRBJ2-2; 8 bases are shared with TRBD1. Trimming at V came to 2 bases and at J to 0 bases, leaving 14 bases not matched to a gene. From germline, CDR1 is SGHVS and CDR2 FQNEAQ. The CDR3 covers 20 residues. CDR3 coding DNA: TGTGCCAGCAGCTTACGTAACATCCCTAGGACAGGGTCGAACACCGGGGAGCTGTTTTTT. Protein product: CASSLRNIPRTGSNTGELFF.

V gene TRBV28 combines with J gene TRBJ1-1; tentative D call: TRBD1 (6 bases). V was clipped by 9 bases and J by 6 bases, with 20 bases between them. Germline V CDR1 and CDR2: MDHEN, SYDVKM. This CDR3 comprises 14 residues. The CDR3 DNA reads TGTGCCAGTGGACCCATTACAGGGATTGCTGAAGCTTTCTTT. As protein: CASGPITGIAEAFF.

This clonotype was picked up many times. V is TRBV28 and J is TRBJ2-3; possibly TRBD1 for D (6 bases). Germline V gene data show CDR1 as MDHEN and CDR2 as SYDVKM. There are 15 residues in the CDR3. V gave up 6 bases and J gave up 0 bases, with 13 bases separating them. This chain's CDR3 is CASSSRDTSTDTQYF. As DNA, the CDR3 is TGTGCCAGCAGCTCTCGGGACACCAGCACAGATACGCAGTATTTT.

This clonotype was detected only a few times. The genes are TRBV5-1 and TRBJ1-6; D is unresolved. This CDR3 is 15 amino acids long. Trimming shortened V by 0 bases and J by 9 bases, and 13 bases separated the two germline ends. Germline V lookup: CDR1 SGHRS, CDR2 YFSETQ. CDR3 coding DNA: TGCGCCAGCAGCTTGGCCGGGAGGGCACGTTCACCCCTCCACTTT. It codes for CASSLAGRARSPLHF.